This T cell receptor beta chain was retrieved from a study of OX40 agonist ivuxolimab in advanced cancers. Regarding the study as a whole: Some of the nonresponding patients also showed low levels of normalized T-cell clonal expansion.

The CDR3 consists of 15 residues. The germline CDR1 and CDR2 sequences are KGHSH and LQKENI. V was clipped by 6 bases and J by 3 bases, with 17 bases between them. Clones were read by immunoSEQ multiplex PCR, and TCRdb kept only the in-frame ones, dropping some. The sample includes tens of thousands of clones, 70% to 90% of them seen just once. Regarding this clone: No antigen is known for it.

The V call is TRBV18, the J call TRBJ1-1; tentatively, D is TRBD1 (6 bases). The sequence derives from an adult with an advanced solid tumor such as melanoma, head and neck, liver or kidney cancer. Sequencing was performed on CD4+ or CD8+ T cells sorted from blood, taken in a trial of the OX40 agonist ivuxolimab. CDR3 protein: CASSRGAGEDTEAFF. CDR3 nucleotides: TGTGCCAGCTCCCGCGGGGCAGGGGAGGACACTGAAGCTTTCTTT.